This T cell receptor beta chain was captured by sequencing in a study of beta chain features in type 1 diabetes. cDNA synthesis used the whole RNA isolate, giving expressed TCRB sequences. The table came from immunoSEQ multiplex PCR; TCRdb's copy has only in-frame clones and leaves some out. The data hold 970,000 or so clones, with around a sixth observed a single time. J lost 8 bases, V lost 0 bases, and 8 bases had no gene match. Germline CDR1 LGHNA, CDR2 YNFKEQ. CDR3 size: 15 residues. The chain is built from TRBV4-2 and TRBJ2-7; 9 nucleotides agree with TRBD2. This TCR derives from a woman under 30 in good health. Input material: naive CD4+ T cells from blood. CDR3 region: CASSQDLAGVQKQYF. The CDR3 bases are TGTGCCAGCAGCCAAGATTTAGCGGGAGTCCAGAAGCAGTACTTC.